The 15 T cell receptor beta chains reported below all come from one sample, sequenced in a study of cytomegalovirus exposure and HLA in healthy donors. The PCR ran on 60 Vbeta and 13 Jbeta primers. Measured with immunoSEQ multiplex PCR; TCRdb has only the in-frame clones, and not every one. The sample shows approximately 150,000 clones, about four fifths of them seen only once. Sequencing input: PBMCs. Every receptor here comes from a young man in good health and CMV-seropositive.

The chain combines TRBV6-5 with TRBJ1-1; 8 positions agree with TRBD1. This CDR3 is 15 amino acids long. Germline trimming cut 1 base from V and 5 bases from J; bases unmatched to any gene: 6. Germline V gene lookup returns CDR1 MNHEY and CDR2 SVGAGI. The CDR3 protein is CASSYFQGARTEAFF. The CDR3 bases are TGTGCCAGCAGTTACTTTCAGGGGGCTCGGACTGAAGCTTTCTTT.

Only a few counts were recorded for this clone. CDR3 sequence reads: CASSIGTQETQYF. The DNA for the CDR3 is TGTGCCAGTAGTATAGGAACACAAGAGACCCAGTACTTC. The rearrangement uses TRBV19 and TRBJ2-5; the D is unclear. CDR3 length equals 13 residues. Germline-derived CDR1 and CDR2 are LNHDA and SQIVND (reference sequence). V was cut by 1 base and J by 2 bases, with 5 bases left in between.

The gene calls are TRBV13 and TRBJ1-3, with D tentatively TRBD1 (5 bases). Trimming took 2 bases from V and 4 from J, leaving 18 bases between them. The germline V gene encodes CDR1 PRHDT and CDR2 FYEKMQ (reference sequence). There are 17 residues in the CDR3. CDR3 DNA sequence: TGTGCCAGCAGCTTACTCTCGGGGGGTACGCAAGGAAACACCATATATTTT. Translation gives CASSLLSGGTQGNTIYF.

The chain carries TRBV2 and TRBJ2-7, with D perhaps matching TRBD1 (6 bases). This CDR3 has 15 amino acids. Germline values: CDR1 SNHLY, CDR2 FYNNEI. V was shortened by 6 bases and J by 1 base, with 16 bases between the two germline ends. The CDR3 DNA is TGTGCCAGCAGCTGGACAGAGGGTAGATCCTACGAGCAGTACTTC. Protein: CASSWTEGRSYEQYF.

CDR3 bases: TGTGCCAGCAGAACATATTGGGGGAGCAGGGGCAATGAGCAGTTCTTC. Translated, it gives CASRTYWGSRGNEQFF. This sequence joins TRBV7-9 and TRBJ2-1; tentatively, D is TRBD1 (6 bases). V was pared by 6 bases and J by 6 bases, with 21 bases between. The CDR3 extends over 16 amino acids. Germline loops: CDR1 SEHNR, CDR2 FQNEAQ (reference sequence).

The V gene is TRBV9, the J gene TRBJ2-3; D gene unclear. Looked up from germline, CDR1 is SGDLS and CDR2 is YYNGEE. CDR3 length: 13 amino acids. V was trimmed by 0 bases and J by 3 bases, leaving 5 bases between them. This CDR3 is CASSVGATDTQYF. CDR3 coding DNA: TGTGCCAGCAGCGTAGGCGCGACAGATACGCAGTATTTT.

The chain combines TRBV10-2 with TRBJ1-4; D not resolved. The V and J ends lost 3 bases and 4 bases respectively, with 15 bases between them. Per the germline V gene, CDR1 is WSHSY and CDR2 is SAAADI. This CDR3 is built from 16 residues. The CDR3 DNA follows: TGCGCCAGCAGTGATCCGGGGATTGGGAATAATGAAAAACTGTTTTTT. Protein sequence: CASSDPGIGNNEKLFF.

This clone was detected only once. In DNA form, the CDR3 reads TGTGCCAGCAGCCCGGGGGCTAGCGGGGGGGCTCGCGAGCAGTACTTC. It codes for CASSPGASGGAREQYF. The chain joins TRBV7-9 to TRBJ2-7, with 12 positions matching TRBD2. The ends lost 5 bases at V and 6 bases at J; junction bases unmatched: 11. The CDR3 has 16 residues. From germline, CDR1 is SEHNR and CDR2 FQNEAQ (reference sequence). Complete variable domain (other parts from reference TRBV7-9 and TRBJ2-7): DTGVSQNPRHKITKRGQNVTFRCDPISEHNRLYWYRQTLGQGPEFLTYFQNEAQLEKSRLLSDRFSAERPKGSFSTLEIQRTEQGDSAMYLCASSPGASGGAREQYFGPGTRLTVT.

CDR3 amino acids: CASSQTSGSYEQYF. CDR3 sequence (DNA): TGTGCCAGCAGCCAGACTAGCGGCTCCTACGAGCAGTACTTC. The V call is TRBV28, the J call TRBJ2-7; 9 bases are a match to TRBD2. Germline V gives CDR1 MDHEN, CDR2 SYDVKM. V shed 6 bases, J shed 0 bases, and the junction held 3 bases outside the gene matches. The CDR3 is made up of 14 amino acids. Based on the CDR3 plus reference TRBV28 and TRBJ2-7, the full variable domain is DVKVTQSSRYLVKRTGEKVFLECVQDMDHENMFWYRQDPGLGLRLIYFSYDVKMKEKGDIPEGYSVSREKKERFSLILESASTNQTSMYLCASSQTSGSYEQYFGPGTRLTVT.

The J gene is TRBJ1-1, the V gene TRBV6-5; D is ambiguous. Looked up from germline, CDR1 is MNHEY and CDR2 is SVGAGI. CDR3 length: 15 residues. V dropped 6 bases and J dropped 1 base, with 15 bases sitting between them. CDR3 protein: CASSRYARQNTEAFF. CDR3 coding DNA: TGTGCCAGCAGCCGATACGCCCGACAGAACACTGAAGCTTTCTTT.

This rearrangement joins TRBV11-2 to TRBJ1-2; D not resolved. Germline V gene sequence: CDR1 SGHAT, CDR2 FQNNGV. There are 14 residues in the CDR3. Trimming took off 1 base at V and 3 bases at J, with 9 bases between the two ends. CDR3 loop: CASSLVLDYYGYTF. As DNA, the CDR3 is TGTGCCAGCAGCTTAGTGCTAGATTACTATGGCTACACCTTC.

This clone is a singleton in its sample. CDR3: CSDTGITAFF. CDR3 nucleotide sequence: TGCAGTGACACGGGGATAACGGCTTTCTTT. The chain is built from TRBV20-1 and TRBJ1-1; D is uncertain. The V end lost 7 bases, the J end lost 11 bases, and 14 bases lay between the germline ends. The length of the CDR3 is 10 residues. Per the germline V gene, CDR1 is DFQATT and CDR2 is SNEGSKA (reference sequence).

The DNA of the CDR3 is TGTGCCAGCAGTTACGGACTAGCGGGGACCTACGAGCAGTACTTC. As protein: CASSYGLAGTYEQYF. This chain links TRBV27 with TRBJ2-7; 12 bases are shared with TRBD2. The V gene end was trimmed by 4 bases and the J gene end by 2 bases; junction bases not matched to a gene: 3. This CDR3 is built from 15 residues. CDR1 MNHEY and CDR2 SMNVEV come from the germline V gene (reference sequence).

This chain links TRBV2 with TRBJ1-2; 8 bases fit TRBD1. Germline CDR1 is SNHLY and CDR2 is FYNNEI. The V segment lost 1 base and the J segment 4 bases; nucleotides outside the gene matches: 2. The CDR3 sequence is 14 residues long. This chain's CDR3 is CASSEEGTGYGYTF. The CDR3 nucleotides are TGTGCCAGCAGTGAAGAGGGGACAGGCTATGGCTACACCTTC.

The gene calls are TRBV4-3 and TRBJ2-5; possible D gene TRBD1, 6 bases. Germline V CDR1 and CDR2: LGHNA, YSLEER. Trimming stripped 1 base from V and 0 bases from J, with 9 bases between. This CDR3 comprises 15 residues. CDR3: CASSQADRYQETQYF. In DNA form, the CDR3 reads TGCGCCAGCAGCCAAGCCGACAGGTACCAAGAGACCCAGTACTTC.